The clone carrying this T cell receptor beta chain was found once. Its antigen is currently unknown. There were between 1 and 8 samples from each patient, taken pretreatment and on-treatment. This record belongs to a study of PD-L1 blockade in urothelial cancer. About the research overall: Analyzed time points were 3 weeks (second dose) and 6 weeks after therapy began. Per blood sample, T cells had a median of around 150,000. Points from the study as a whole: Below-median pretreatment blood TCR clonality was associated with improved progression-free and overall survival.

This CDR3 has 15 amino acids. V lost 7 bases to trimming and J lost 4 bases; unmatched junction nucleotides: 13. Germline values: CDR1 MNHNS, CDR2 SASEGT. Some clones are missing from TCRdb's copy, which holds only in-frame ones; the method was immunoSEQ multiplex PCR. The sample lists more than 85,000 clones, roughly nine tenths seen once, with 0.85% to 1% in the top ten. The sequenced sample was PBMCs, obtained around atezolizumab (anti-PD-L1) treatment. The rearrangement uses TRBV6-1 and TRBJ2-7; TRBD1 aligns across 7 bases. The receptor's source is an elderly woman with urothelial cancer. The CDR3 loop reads CASTQGQATPYEQYF. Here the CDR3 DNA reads TGTGCCAGCACCCAAGGACAGGCCACACCGTACGAGCAGTACTTC.